The present entry profiles one T cell receptor beta chain with its context. V dropped 4 bases and J dropped 5 bases, with 18 bases sitting between them. The CDR3 contains 15 residues. The germline CDR1 and CDR2 sequences are LGHDT and YNNKEL (reference sequence). In the study's own analysis: Cell counts per sample came from amplifying reference gene primers. Assay used: immunoSEQ multiplex PCR; TCRdb lists only in-frame clones, some missing. D and trimming come from the DNA, and the V and J calls and clone size come from that table. Here the sample spans over 200,000 clones, more than 90% being singletons. Seattle-derived patients entered the study during active infection and were followed longitudinally. The source of the sample is a study of blood T cell repertoires in COVID-19. As for the study in general: T cells, B-cell-depleted T cells, or PBMCs provided the cDNA or gDNA that served as material.

The source material was peripheral blood. The source of this sequence is a person under 30 with COVID-19, enrolled during active disease. The rearrangement uses TRBV3-1 (or the pseudogene TRBV3-2) and TRBJ2-7; D is possibly TRBD2 (6 bases). This CDR3 reads CASSPSGAGKHEQYF. CDR3 nucleotides: TGTGCCAGCAGCCCATCCGGGGCGGGAAAGCACGAGCAGTACTTC.